One sample yielded the 18 T cell receptor beta chains listed below, sequenced in a study of control samples from healthy donors and cancer patients. Profiled with immunoSEQ multiplex PCR; TCRdb holds only in-frame clones, not every one. The table shows 150,000 to 160,000 clones, with about 93% occurring only once. Sequences were obtained from blood. Every receptor here comes from a middle-aged man in good health.

The V call is TRBV12-2, the J call TRBJ2-1; the table's D call, TRBD1, has no DNA check behind it. TRBV12-2 represents a pseudogene. The CDR3 loop spans 13 amino acids. The CDR3 loop is CASKNGPNNEQFF. The CDR3 coding sequence is TGTGCAAGTAAGAATGGGCCAAACAATGAGCAGTTCTTC.

For this clone: One end of the junction does not line up with germline, which may come from a read error. The chain uses TRBV6-1 and TRBJ2-3; 7 bases fit TRBD2. This CDR3 region has 13 residues. Germline V lookup: CDR1 MNHNS, CDR2 SASEGT. The CDR3 region has the DNA TGTGCCAGCAGTGAGACTAGCAGAGATACGCAGTATTTT. Translating it yields CASSETSRDTQYF.

This clone was observed a few times. The chain uses TRBV5-6 and TRBJ2-3; 8 nucleotides match TRBD2. With V trimmed by 1 base and J by 5 bases, 12 bases remained unmatched. CDR1 is SGHDT, CDR2 YYEEEE, per germline. The CDR3 has 17 residues. DNA of the CDR3: TGTGCCAGCAGCTTGTCCCTTCGGGAGGGCCAGAGAGATACGCAGTATTTT. Translated: CASSLSLREGQRDTQYF.

The chain links TRBV11-2 to TRBJ2-7; D possibly corresponds to TRBD1 (6 bases). CDR3 size: 15 residues. Trimming removed 5 bases from V and 5 bases from J, with 19 bases in between. The germline CDR1 and CDR2 sequences are SGHAT and FQNNGV. CDR3 sequence: CASSTQTGKAHEQYF. The CDR3, as DNA: TGTGCCAGCAGCACCCAGACAGGAAAAGCCCACGAGCAGTACTTC.

J is TRBJ2-3 and V is TRBV13; no reliable D call. Per the germline V gene, CDR1 is PRHDT and CDR2 is FYEKMQ (reference sequence). The CDR3 is 13 residues long. Trimming removed 4 bases from V and 4 bases from J, with 9 bases in between. CDR3 region: CASSSPLADTQYF. The DNA for the CDR3 is TGTGCCAGCAGCTCCCCCCTAGCAGATACGCAGTATTTT.

The chain joins TRBV18 to TRBJ2-7; 8 bases are a match to TRBD2. This CDR3 is 13 amino acids long. The V gene end was trimmed by 2 bases and the J gene end by 7 bases; junction bases not matched to a gene: 4. CDR1 is KGHSH, CDR2 LQKENI, per germline. The CDR3 loop reads CASSPLTSGEQYF. CDR3 in DNA: TGTGCCAGCTCACCATTAACTAGCGGAGAGCAGTACTTC.

The rearrangement uses TRBV3-1 (or the pseudogene TRBV3-2) and TRBJ2-3, with 7 bases identical to TRBD2. V was clipped by 1 base and J by 2 bases; unmatched bases: 3. This CDR3 is built from 15 residues. Germline V gene lookup returns CDR1 LGHDT and CDR2 YNNKEL (reference sequence). CDR3 nucleotide sequence: TGTGCCAGCAGCCAAGGGGACTACACCACAGATACGCAGTATTTT. Its protein is CASSQGDYTTDTQYF.

The rearrangement joins TRBV10-2 to TRBJ1-1; 11 bases align to TRBD1. CDR1 is WSHSY, CDR2 SAAADI, per germline. J was trimmed by 8 bases and V by 5 bases; bases with no gene match: 4. This CDR3 has 13 residues. CDR3 region: CASSKGQGVEAFF. CDR3 nucleotides: TGCGCCAGCAGTAAGGGACAGGGGGTAGAAGCTTTCTTT.

The CDR3 protein is CASRLSPIAISPQHF. Here the CDR3 DNA reads TGTGCAAGTCGCTTATCTCCTATTGCAATCAGCCCCCAGCATTTT. The chain links TRBV12-2 to TRBJ1-5. TRBV12-2 is assigned pseudogene status. CDR3 length equals 15 residues.

This chain connects TRBV1 to TRBJ2-2; whether TRBD2, the table's D call, matches the DNA was not checked. TRBV1 is classified as a pseudogene. The CDR3 has 20 residues. The DNA of the CDR3 is TGCACCAGCAGCCAAGGAGCTAACTATGGGCGGGAGCGGGGGACCGGGGAGCTGTTTTTT. The encoded protein is CTSSQGANYGRERGTGELFF.

This clone was detected a few times. The V and J genes are TRBV6-5 and TRBJ1-1; D is ambiguous. V was clipped by 2 bases and J by 3 bases, with 10 bases between them. The CDR3 length is 14 residues. CDR1 is MNHEY, CDR2 SVGAGI, per germline. This CDR3 is CASSYMGGYTEAFF. CDR3 DNA sequence: TGTGCCAGCAGTTACATGGGTGGATACACTGAAGCTTTCTTT.

The table lists this clone with a count of one. V usage is TRBV5-1 and J usage is TRBJ1-2; 10 bases map to TRBD1. This CDR3 is built from 17 residues. Germline lookup yields CDR1 SGHRS and CDR2 YFSETQ. V lost 0 bases to trimming and J lost 3 bases; unmatched junction nucleotides: 8. The CDR3 loop reads CASSLGGQGYSDYGYTF. CDR3 nucleotides: TGCGCCAGCAGCTTGGGGGGACAGGGGTATAGCGACTATGGCTACACCTTC.

CDR3 in DNA: TGTGCCAGCAGCTTAGCCGGACAGGGGGCCAATGAGCAGTTCTTC. It translates to CASSLAGQGANEQFF. The chain links TRBV7-6 to TRBJ2-1; 11 bases agree with TRBD1. Germline CDR1 is SGHVS and CDR2 is FNYEAQ. Trimming cost V 0 bases and J 6 bases; bases outside gene matches: 1. This CDR3 region has 15 residues.

This clone was found once. The chain has TRBV18 and TRBJ1-6, with D uncertain. Germline loops: CDR1 KGHSH, CDR2 LQKENI. The CDR3 loop spans 17 amino acids. Trimming removed 3 bases from V and 5 bases from J, with 17 bases in between. CDR3 sequence reads: CASSPTKNGNNNSPLHF. The CDR3 DNA is TGTGCCAGCTCACCGACAAAAAATGGAAACAATAATTCACCCCTCCACTTT. The whole variable domain, filled in from reference TRBV18 and TRBJ1-6, reads NAGVMQNPRHLVRRRGQEARLRCSPMKGHSHVYWYRQLPEEGLKFMVYLQKENIIDESGMPKERFSAEFPKEGPSILRIQQVVRGDSAAYFCASSPTKNGNNNSPLHFGNGTRLTVT.

The rearrangement uses TRBV19 and TRBJ1-4; tentatively, D is TRBD1 (6 bases). The germline V and J ends were trimmed by 8 bases and 9 bases, with 10 bases remaining between them. CDR3 length equals 11 residues. Germline lookup yields CDR1 LNHDA and CDR2 SQIVND (reference sequence). DNA of the CDR3: TGTGCCAGTGAGGACAGCCAAAAACTGTTTTTT. This sequence encodes CASEDSQKLFF.

This clone came up once. This sequence joins TRBV6-6 and TRBJ1-5; the match to TRBD1 covers 10 bases. CDR3 length: 18 residues. Germline loops: CDR1 MNHNY, CDR2 SVGAGI (reference sequence). Trimming removed 5 bases from V and 0 bases from J; junction bases left unmatched: 10. As DNA, the CDR3 is TGTGCCAGCAGTCTGCCGGGACAGGGGTTGTATAGCAATCAGCCCCAGCATTTT. Translating it yields CASSLPGQGLYSNQPQHF.

The J gene is TRBJ2-7, the V gene TRBV5-1; 9 nucleotides match TRBD2. The germline V gene encodes CDR1 SGHRS and CDR2 YFSETQ. The V gene end was trimmed by 3 bases and the J gene end by 2 bases; junction bases not matched to a gene: 6. This CDR3 comprises 15 residues. CDR3 residues: CASSSVTSGPYEQYF. Here the CDR3 DNA reads TGCGCCAGCAGCTCTGTGACTAGCGGCCCCTACGAGCAGTACTTC.

V is TRBV5-1 and J is TRBJ2-1, with TRBD2 matching over 10 bases. CDR1 SGHRS and CDR2 YFSETQ come from the germline V gene. This CDR3 region has 15 residues. Trimming took 1 base from V and 7 from J; bases not matched to a gene: 5. Written as DNA, the CDR3 is TGCGCCAGCAGCTTGCTAGCGGGAGCAAGGAATGAGCAGTTCTTC. It is translated as CASSLLAGARNEQFF.